This entry is about one TCR beta chain. The clone's antigen remains unknown. The input lacks base qualities; no much larger clone sits a single base away. This entry belongs to a study of CD8 T cells in Susac syndrome (dated by TCRdb to about 2019). Concerning the study at large: Of the Susac syndrome patients who were sequenced, roughly eight were in clinical remission while roughly six had clinically active disease. Repertoire sequencing was used to test whether CD8+ T cell activation and differentiation in Susac syndrome was antigen driven. Susac syndrome patients were therapy-naive, on corticosteroids (some also receiving IVIg), or on IVIg alone at blood withdrawal.

RNA was extracted with the RNeasy kit and about 0.5 to 1 ug was reverse transcribed using random hexamers. The immunoSEQ multiplex PCR assay, covering 54 Vbeta and 13 Jbeta segments, was used to amplify TCR beta CDR3 regions. PCR amplification bias was corrected using a synthetic template baseline for primer optimization and computational correction. The paper's data handling went like this. Reads were annotated to V, D and J genes according to IMGT and were analyzed with immunoSEQ Analyzer, with only productive sequences retained. Clonality was computed as one minus Shannon entropy normalized by log2 of the number of productive unique sequences. For each patient and control, public and private clones were evaluated within the 100 most prevalent clones. Clones were defined as Susac-specific when absent from the healthy and MS cohorts, from approximately 970 published viral clones and from other ImmuneACCESS disease sequences. TCRdb reprocessed the public reads (quality trimming at Q25 with fastp, clone calling with MiXCR) and kept in-frame beta chains. Rows with one shared CDR3 protein collapse into an entry with the most common genes and DNA. TCRdb's processing, not the study's, gives the V and J calls here. For this sample the table gives about 140,000 distinct CDR3 sequences, of which just under 95% were detected only once. Of the sample, 0.14% is held by the ten largest clones.

High-throughput TCR beta sequencing profiled peripheral blood CD8+ and CD4+ T cells from healthy donors, Susac syndrome patients and multiple sclerosis patients. Susac syndrome patients met recently defined diagnostic criteria for definite or probable disease. CD8+ TEMRA cells were enriched by FACS, while bulk CD8+ and CD4+ T cells were purified by magnetic negative isolation. Blood was collected in EDTA tubes and processed within 24 hours, with PBMCs isolated through density gradient centrifugation. PBMCs intended for TCR sequencing were frozen in liquid nitrogen and were later thawed in a 37 degrees C water bath. The sorted or isolated CD4+, CD8+ and CD8+ TEMRA cells had a purity of 90% or higher. What the work shows at the level of the full study, not this receptor alone: In patients with Susac syndrome, the CD4+ T cell repertoire showed no detectable clonal expansion. The number of individuals in the TCR sequencing and HLA analysis was recognized as being relatively small.

The TCR comes from a human donor with Susac syndrome. Sequenced: CD4+ T cells from PBMCs.

The nucleotide sequence reads TGCGCCAGCAGCCAAGATCTGGGGACAGGGGGCAGCAATGAGCAGTTCTTC. This yields the protein CASSQDLGTGGSNEQFF. Rearrangement joined TRBV4-3 to TRBJ2-1, with 12 central nucleotides matching TRBD1. CDR1 LGHNA and CDR2 YSLEER were looked up in the germline V gene. The CDR3 measures 17 amino acids from cysteine to phenylalanine. The entry retains the CDR3 DNA only, 51 bases that are in frame from base 1. Germline trimming: 0 bases from V, 6 bases from J; junction bases outside gene matches: 6.